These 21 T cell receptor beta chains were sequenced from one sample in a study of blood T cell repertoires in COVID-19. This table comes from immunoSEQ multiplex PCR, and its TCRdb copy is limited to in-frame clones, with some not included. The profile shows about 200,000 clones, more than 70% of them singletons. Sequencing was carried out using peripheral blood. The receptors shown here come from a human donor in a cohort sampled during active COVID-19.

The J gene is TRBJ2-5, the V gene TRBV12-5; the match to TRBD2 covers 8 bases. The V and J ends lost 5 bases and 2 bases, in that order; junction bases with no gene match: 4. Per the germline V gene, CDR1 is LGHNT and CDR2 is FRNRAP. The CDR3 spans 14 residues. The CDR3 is CASGRSGGQETQYF. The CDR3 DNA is TGTGCTAGTGGTCGATCGGGGGGGCAAGAGACCCAGTACTTC.

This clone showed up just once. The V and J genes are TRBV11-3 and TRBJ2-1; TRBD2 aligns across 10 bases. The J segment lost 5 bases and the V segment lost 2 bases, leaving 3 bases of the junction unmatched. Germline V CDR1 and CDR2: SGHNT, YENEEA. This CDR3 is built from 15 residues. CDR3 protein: CASSLLAGANNEQFF. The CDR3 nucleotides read TGTGCCAGCAGCTTACTAGCGGGGGCAAACAATGAGCAGTTCTTC.

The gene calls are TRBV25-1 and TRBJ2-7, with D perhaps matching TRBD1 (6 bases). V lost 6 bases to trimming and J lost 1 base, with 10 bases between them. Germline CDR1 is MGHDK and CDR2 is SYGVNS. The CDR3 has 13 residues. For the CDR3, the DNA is TGTGCCAGCAGCGGACAGAAATCCTACGAGCAGTACTTC. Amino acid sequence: CASSGQKSYEQYF.

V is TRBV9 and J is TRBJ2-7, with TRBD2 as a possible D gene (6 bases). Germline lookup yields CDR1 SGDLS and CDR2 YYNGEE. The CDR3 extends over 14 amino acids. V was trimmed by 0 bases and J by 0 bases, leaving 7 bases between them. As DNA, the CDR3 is TGTGCCAGCAGCGTAGATAGCGGCTCCTACGAGCAGTACTTC. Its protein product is CASSVDSGSYEQYF. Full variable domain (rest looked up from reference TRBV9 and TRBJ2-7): DSGVTQTPKHLITATGQRVTLRCSPRSGDLSVYWYQQSLDQGLQFLIQYYNGEERAKGNILERFSAQQFPDLHSELNLSSLELGDSALYFCASSVDSGSYEQYFGPGTRLTVT.

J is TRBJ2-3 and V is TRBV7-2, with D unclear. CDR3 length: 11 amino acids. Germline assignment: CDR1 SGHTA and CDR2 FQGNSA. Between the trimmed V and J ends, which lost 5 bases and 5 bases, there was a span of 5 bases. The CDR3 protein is CASSRRDTQYF. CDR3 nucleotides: TGTGCCAGCAGCCGGAGAGATACGCAGTATTTT.

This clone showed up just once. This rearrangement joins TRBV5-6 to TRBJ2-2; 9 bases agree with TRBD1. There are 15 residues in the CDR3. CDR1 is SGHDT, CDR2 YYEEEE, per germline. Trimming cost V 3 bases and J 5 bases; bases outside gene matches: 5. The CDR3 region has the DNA TGTGCCAGCAGCTGGGGACAGGGAAGGACCGGGGAGCTGTTTTTT. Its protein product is CASSWGQGRTGELFF.

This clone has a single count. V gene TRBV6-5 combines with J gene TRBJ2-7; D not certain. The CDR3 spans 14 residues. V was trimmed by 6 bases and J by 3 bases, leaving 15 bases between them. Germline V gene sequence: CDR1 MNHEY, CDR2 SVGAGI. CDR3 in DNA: TGTGCCAGCAGGAGAGACAACGGTGACTACGAGCAGTACTTC. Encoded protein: CASRRDNGDYEQYF.

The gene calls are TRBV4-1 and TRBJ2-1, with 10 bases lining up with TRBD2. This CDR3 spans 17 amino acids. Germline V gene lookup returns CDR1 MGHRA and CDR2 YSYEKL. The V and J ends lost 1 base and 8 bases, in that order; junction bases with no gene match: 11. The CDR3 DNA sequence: TGCGCCAGCAGCCAAGGTCGCGCTAGCGGGAGCTTAGATGAGCAGTTCTTC. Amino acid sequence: CASSQGRASGSLDEQFF.

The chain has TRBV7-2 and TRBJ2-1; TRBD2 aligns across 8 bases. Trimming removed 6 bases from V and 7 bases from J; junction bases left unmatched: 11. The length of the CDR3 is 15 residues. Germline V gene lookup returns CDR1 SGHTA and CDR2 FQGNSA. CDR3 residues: CASRGQRGSFNEQFF. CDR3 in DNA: TGTGCCAGCAGAGGACAGCGGGGGTCCTTTAATGAGCAGTTCTTC. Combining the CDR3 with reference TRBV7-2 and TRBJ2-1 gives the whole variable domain GAGVSQSPSNKVTEKGKDVELRCDPISGHTALYWYRQSLGQGLEFLIYFQGNSAPDKSGLPSDRFSAERTGGSVSTLTIQRTQQEDSAVYLCASRGQRGSFNEQFFGPGTRLTVL.

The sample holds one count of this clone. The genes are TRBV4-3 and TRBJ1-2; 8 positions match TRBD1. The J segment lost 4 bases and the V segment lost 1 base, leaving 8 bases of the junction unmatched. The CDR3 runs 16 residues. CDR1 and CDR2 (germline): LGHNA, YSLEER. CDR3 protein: CASSQVRGGQAYGYTF. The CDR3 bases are TGCGCCAGCAGCCAAGTAAGGGGGGGACAGGCCTATGGCTACACCTTC.

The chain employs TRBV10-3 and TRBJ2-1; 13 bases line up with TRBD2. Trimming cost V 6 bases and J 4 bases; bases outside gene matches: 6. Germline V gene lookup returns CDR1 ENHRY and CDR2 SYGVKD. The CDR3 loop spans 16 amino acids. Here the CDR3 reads CAISSGTSGVYNEQFF. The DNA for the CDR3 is TGTGCCATCAGCTCCGGGACTAGCGGGGTATACAATGAGCAGTTCTTC.

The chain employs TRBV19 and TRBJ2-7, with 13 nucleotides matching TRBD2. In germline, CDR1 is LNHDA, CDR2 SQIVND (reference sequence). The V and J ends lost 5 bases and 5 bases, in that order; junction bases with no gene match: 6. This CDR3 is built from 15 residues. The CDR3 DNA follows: TGTGCCAGTAGTGCGACCGGACTAGCGGGAGACGAGCAGTACTTC. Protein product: CASSATGLAGDEQYF.

The DNA for the CDR3 is TGCGCCAGCAGCCAAGAGCGGGGGCCTGGAGGCTATGGCTACACCTTC. Its protein product is CASSQERGPGGYGYTF. The chain recombines TRBV4-1 with TRBJ1-2, with a possible D match to TRBD1 (6 bases). V was cut by 0 bases and J by 4 bases, with 15 bases left in between. Per germline, CDR1 MGHRA and CDR2 YSYEKL. This CDR3 is 16 amino acids long.

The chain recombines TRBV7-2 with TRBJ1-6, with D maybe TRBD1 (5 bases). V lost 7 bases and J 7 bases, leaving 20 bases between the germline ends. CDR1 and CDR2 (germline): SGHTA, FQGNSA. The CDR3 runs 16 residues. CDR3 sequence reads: CASKPGPRVRNSPLHF. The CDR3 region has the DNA TGTGCCAGCAAACCGGGCCCCAGGGTGAGAAATTCACCCCTCCACTTT.

CDR3 DNA sequence: TGTGCCAGCAGCGGCGGGCCTCAACAAGTCATTCGGTTCTTC. Translation: CASSGGPQQVIRFF. This chain uses TRBV7-2 with TRBJ2-1; D perhaps matches TRBD2 (5 bases). The CDR3 is made up of 14 amino acids. The V end was cut by 5 bases, the J end by 15 bases, with 23 bases between. The germline CDR1 and CDR2 sequences are SGHTA and FQGNSA. Full variable domain (remainder filled in from reference TRBV7-2 and TRBJ2-1): GAGVSQSPSNKVTEKGKDVELRCDPISGHTALYWYRQSLGQGLEFLIYFQGNSAPDKSGLPSDRFSAERTGGSVSTLTIQRTQQEDSAVYLCASSGGPQQVIRFFGPGTRLTVL.

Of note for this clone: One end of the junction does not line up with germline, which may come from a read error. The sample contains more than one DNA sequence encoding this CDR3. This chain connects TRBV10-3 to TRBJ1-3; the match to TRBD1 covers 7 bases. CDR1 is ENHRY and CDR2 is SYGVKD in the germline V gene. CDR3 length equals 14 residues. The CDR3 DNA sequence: TGTGCCATCAGGGGGACAGCCGCTGGAAATACCATATATTTT. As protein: CAIRGTAAGNTIYF.

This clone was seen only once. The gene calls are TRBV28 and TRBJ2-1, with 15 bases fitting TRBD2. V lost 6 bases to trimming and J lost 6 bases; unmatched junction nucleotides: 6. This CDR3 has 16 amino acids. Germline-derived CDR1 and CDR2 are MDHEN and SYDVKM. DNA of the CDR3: TGTGCCAGCAGCATGGGACTAGCGGGAGGCGGCAATGAGCAGTTCTTC. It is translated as CASSMGLAGGGNEQFF.

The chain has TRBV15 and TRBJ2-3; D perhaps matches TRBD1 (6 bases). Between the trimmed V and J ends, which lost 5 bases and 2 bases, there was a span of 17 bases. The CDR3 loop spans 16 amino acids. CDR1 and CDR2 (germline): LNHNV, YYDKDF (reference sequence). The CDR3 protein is CATSVSLQGITDTQYF. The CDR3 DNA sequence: TGTGCCACCAGCGTCAGTTTACAGGGAATCACAGATACGCAGTATTTT.

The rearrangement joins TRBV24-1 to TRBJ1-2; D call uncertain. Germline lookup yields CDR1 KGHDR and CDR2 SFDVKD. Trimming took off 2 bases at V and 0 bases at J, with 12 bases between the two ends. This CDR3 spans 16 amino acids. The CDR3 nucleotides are TGTGCCACCAGTGATTCCCGGGCGGGAGCTAACTATGGCTACACCTTC. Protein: CATSDSRAGANYGYTF.

CDR3 sequence: CASSPEANTIYF. In nucleotides, the CDR3 is TGTGCCAGCAGCCCCGAGGCAAACACCATATATTTT. V is TRBV11-2 and J is TRBJ1-3, with unresolved D. The CDR3 is 12 amino acids. V lost 5 bases, J lost 6 bases, and 8 bases lay in between. Germline V gives CDR1 SGHAT, CDR2 FQNNGV.

CDR3 loop: CASSSSGIQGSNQPQHF. Written as DNA, the CDR3 is TGTGCCAGCAGTTCGTCTGGTATACAGGGTTCCAATCAGCCCCAGCATTTT. The chain employs TRBV6-2 or TRBV6-3 and TRBJ1-5; TRBD1 might be the D (6 bases). The V and J ends lost 4 bases and 3 bases respectively, with 19 bases between them. Germline lookup yields CDR1 MNHEY and CDR2 SVGEGT. The CDR3 runs to 17 residues.